The source of this TCR beta chain is a study of T cells in Graves' hyperthyroidism and ophthalmopathy. Inclusion characteristics of ophthalmopathy patients comprised a Clinical Activity Score of at least 3, a NOSPECS grade of at least 4, and duration under 3 months. Pregnant or lactating patients were excluded, as were those with uncontrolled infection or other autoimmune disease. This clonotype was picked up many times. Amplified TCR beta CDR3 regions derived from RNA transcripts. RT-PCR in the first round (using the HTBI primer set) targeted the TCR CDR3. One entry per CDR3 protein results from TCRdb running MiXCR on the multiplex PCR reads. Among more than 500,000 distinct CDR3 sequences, 15% to 20% were seen once, and the ten largest hold 25% to 30%. The clonotype was recovered from a woman between 25 and 40 years old with Graves' ophthalmopathy. Sequencing was done on a sample of blood.

The CDR3 nucleotides are TGTGCCAGCAGTTACTTCGGCACCGGGACTGACTACAATGAGCAGTTCTTC. Its protein product is CASSYFGTGTDYNEQFF. The chain has TRBV28 and TRBJ2-1, with D possibly being TRBD2 (6 bases). V was shortened by 4 bases and J by 3 bases, with 19 bases between the two germline ends. This CDR3 is 17 amino acids long. The germline gives CDR1 MDHEN, CDR2 SYDVKM.